This passage covers 12 T cell receptor beta chains from one sample sequenced in a study of blood T cell repertoires in COVID-19. Generated by immunoSEQ multiplex PCR, the TCRdb table keeps only in-frame clones and is missing some. In the table there are 200,000 to 250,000 clones, just under 85% of which are singletons. The specimen was PBMCs or T cells enriched from blood (not recorded which). Receptor source: a woman aged 40 to 50 with acute COVID-19.

The V call is TRBV19, the J call TRBJ1-6; TRBD1 aligns across 9 bases. This CDR3 has 18 amino acids. After removal of 4 bases from V and 10 bases from J, the junction contained 17 bases not matched to a gene. Germline CDR1 reads LNHDA; CDR2 reads SQIVND (reference sequence). CDR3: CASSTPRDRVLGGSPLHF. Written as DNA, the CDR3 is TGTGCCAGTAGTACCCCTCGGGACAGGGTTTTGGGTGGATCACCCCTCCACTTT. The variable domain in full, completed from reference TRBV19 and TRBJ1-6, reads DGGITQSPKYLFRKEGQNVTLSCEQNLNHDAMYWYRQDPGQGLRLIYYSQIVNDFQKGDIAEGYSVSREKKESFPLTVTSAQKNPTAFYLCASSTPRDRVLGGSPLHFGNGTRLTVT.

The rearrangement links TRBV7-9 to TRBJ1-3; possibly TRBD1 for D (5 bases). Germline V gives CDR1 SEHNR, CDR2 FQNEAQ (reference sequence). V was clipped by 5 bases and J by 0 bases, with 14 bases between them. There are 16 residues in the CDR3. The CDR3 DNA reads as TGTGCCAGCAGCCAGGGACTTTCAAGCTCTGGAAACACCATATATTTT. The encoded protein is CASSQGLSSSGNTIYF.

The rearrangement links TRBV19 to TRBJ1-5; 7 nucleotides match TRBD1. CDR3 length equals 20 residues. CDR1 is LNHDA and CDR2 is SQIVND in the germline V gene (reference sequence). V dropped 0 bases and J dropped 0; count of bases not matched to a gene: 14. The CDR3 reads CASSIESDRVGPYSNQPQHF. In DNA form, the CDR3 reads TGTGCCAGTAGTATAGAATCTGACAGGGTTGGCCCATATAGCAATCAGCCCCAGCATTTT.

The DNA of the CDR3 is TGTGCCAGCAGTTCCGGAGGCGGGGCCAACTCCTACGAGCAGTACTTC. Protein sequence: CASSSGGGANSYEQYF. The rearrangement uses TRBV28 and TRBJ2-7, with D maybe TRBD2 (6 bases). The germline V and J ends were trimmed by 4 bases and 0 bases, with 16 bases remaining between them. The CDR3 is 16 residues long. CDR1 MDHEN and CDR2 SYDVKM come from the germline V gene.

The J gene is TRBJ2-3, the V gene TRBV19, with D maybe TRBD2 (6 bases). This CDR3 spans 15 amino acids. The germline V gene has CDR1 LNHDA and CDR2 SQIVND (reference sequence). V was clipped by 5 bases and J by 0 bases, with 12 bases between them. The CDR3 sequence: CASSSRDSSTDTQYF. In DNA form, the CDR3 reads TGTGCCAGTAGTTCCCGGGACTCTAGCACAGATACGCAGTATTTT. Full variable domain (remainder filled in from reference TRBV19 and TRBJ2-3): DGGITQSPKYLFRKEGQNVTLSCEQNLNHDAMYWYRQDPGQGLRLIYYSQIVNDFQKGDIAEGYSVSREKKESFPLTVTSAQKNPTAFYLCASSSRDSSTDTQYFGPGTRLTVL.

J is TRBJ2-5 and V is TRBV5-1; 9 nucleotides match TRBD2. The trim removed 0 bases at V and 3 bases at J, leaving 6 bases unmatched. The CDR3 totals 16 residues. Germline-derived CDR1 and CDR2 are SGHRS and YFSETQ. CDR3 amino acids: CASSLGSAGGEETQYF. DNA of the CDR3: TGCGCCAGCAGCTTGGGGTCAGCGGGGGGCGAAGAGACCCAGTACTTC.

This chain connects TRBV12-5 to TRBJ1-2; D remains ambiguous. V shed 3 bases and J shed 4 bases, with 9 bases lying between them. The CDR3 has 13 residues. Germline V gene data show CDR1 as LGHNT and CDR2 as FRNRAP. CDR3 sequence reads: CASGLGSSYGYTF. DNA for the CDR3: TGTGCTAGTGGTTTAGGGAGCTCCTATGGCTACACCTTC.

The chain couples TRBV10-2 to TRBJ2-2; 7 bases line up with TRBD2. The junction had 6 bases not matched to a gene; V was cut back by 3 bases and J by 5 bases. Per germline, CDR1 WSHSY and CDR2 SAAADI. The CDR3 consists of 15 residues. In nucleotides, the CDR3 is TGCGCCAGCAGTGATGTTCGGGGGGTGACCGGGGAGCTGTTTTTT. Translation gives CASSDVRGVTGELFF.

The chain combines TRBV6-5 with TRBJ1-1; TRBD1 matches at 7 bases. Germline assignment: CDR1 MNHEY and CDR2 SVGAGI. Trimming removed 5 bases from V and 6 bases from J; junction bases left unmatched: 6. The CDR3 contains 13 residues. CDR3 residues: CASSPTGYAEAFF. DNA for the CDR3: TGTGCCAGCAGTCCGACAGGGTACGCTGAAGCTTTCTTT.

The V and J genes are TRBV9 and TRBJ2-1; 12 nucleotides match TRBD2. The germline gives CDR1 SGDLS, CDR2 YYNGEE. Trimming removed 4 bases from V and 4 bases from J; junction bases left unmatched: 9. The CDR3 contains 17 residues. The CDR3 nucleotides read TGTGCCAGCAGCCCCCGACTAGCGGGGGATTTTTACAATGAGCAGTTCTTC. Encoded protein: CASSPRLAGDFYNEQFF. Supplemented by reference TRBV9 and TRBJ2-1, the full variable domain reads DSGVTQTPKHLITATGQRVTLRCSPRSGDLSVYWYQQSLDQGLQFLIQYYNGEERAKGNILERFSAQQFPDLHSELNLSSLELGDSALYFCASSPRLAGDFYNEQFFGPGTRLTVL.

V and J are TRBV10-2 and TRBJ1-1; D uncertain. The CDR3 covers 14 residues. V was clipped by 0 bases and J by 3 bases, with 8 bases between them. Germline CDR1 and CDR2: WSHSY and SAAADI. The CDR3: CASSESIGDTEAFF. CDR3 sequence (DNA): TGCGCCAGCAGTGAGTCGATCGGGGACACTGAAGCTTTCTTT.

The genes are TRBV11-3 and TRBJ1-3, with a possible D match to TRBD1 (5 bases). CDR1 is SGHNT, CDR2 YENEEA, per germline. Trimming removed 4 bases from V and 7 bases from J, with 11 bases in between. There are 13 residues in the CDR3. The CDR3 region is CASSSGPGNTIYF. DNA for the CDR3: TGTGCCAGCAGCTCAGGGCCCGGGAACACCATATATTTT.